This T cell receptor (beta chain) was retrieved from a study of spatial heterogeneity in lung cancer. TCRdb independently ran MiXCR on the 5' RACE reads; one entry per CDR3 protein. The data contain 9,500 to 15,000 distinct CDR3 sequences, 5.5% to 8% of them seen just once; the ten biggest clones take up approximately 10%. Germline V gene lookup returns CDR1 SGHTA and CDR2 FQGNSA. CDR3 size: 13 residues. Trimming pared 5 bases from V and 8 bases from J, leaving 14 bases between. The time point here: sample taken at primary tumor resection. Frozen PBMC, nontumor lung or tumor provided whole RNA, which was sequenced unsorted.

The chain employs TRBV7-2 and TRBJ2-3; TRBD1 is a possible D gene (5 bases). The TCR was taken from a male donor with early-stage non-small cell lung cancer. Sequencing used normal lung tissue next to the tumor, obtained at surgery. Here the CDR3 reads CASSTQGPSTQYF. The CDR3 DNA reads as TGTGCCAGCAGCACTCAGGGTCCGAGTACGCAGTATTTT.